The entry that follows covers one T cell receptor (beta chain) sequence. Its antigen is currently unknown. Cultured CD4+ T cell DNA underwent sequencing with the Oncomine TCR Beta short-read assay. A single record per CDR3 protein comes from TCRdb applying MiXCR to the PCR reads. The sample gives approximately 10,000 distinct CDR3 sequences, around 55% of which show up once; roughly 30% is in the top ten. This specimen belongs to a study of vaccination and CD4 T cells after COVID-19. Study details: Convalescent participants consisted of six males and four females, two being Hispanic. Sampling that followed vaccination took place a median approximately 76 days after dose two, within a range of 14 to 241.

Study-wide results and caveats: Convalescent patients showed a median roughly 90% of reactive clones that were seen only post-vaccination.

As to treatment: approximately 9-day PBMC culture with coronavirus spike peptide pools or control peptides (ViraFEST assay). T cells were expanded with peptide pools, and expanded clonotypes were identified by TCR sequencing. This sequence originates from a human donor who had recovered from COVID-19. Sequencing used CD4+ T cells from blood, cultured in vitro.

The CDR3 DNA reads as TGCAGCGTTGCAAGCTCGGCGGGAGCTACAGATACGCAGTATTTT. The encoded protein is CSVASSAGATDTQYF. The chain recombines TRBV29-1 with TRBJ2-3, with TRBD2 matching 7 bases. The CDR3 contains 15 residues. J lost 3 bases, V lost 4 bases, and 10 bases had no gene match. CDR1 is SQVTM, CDR2 ANQGSEA, per germline.